This T cell receptor beta chain is drawn from a study of blood T cell repertoires in COVID-19. Study-level background: The cDNA or gDNA used as material had been derived from T cells, B-cell-depleted T cells, or PBMCs.

Looked up from germline, CDR1 is KGHDR and CDR2 is SFDVKD. The CDR3 has 14 residues. The V and J ends lost 7 bases and 5 bases respectively, with 11 bases between them. TCRdb's table, derived via immunoSEQ multiplex PCR, lists solely in-frame clones and lacks some. The data hold approximately 460,000 clones, with roughly nine tenths observed a single time. The TCR sequence derives from a young man with COVID-19, enrolled during active disease. Input material: peripheral blood. The chain is built from TRBV24-1 and TRBJ1-6; D not resolved. CDR3 DNA: TGTGCCACCAGAGCGACGGGAGATAATTCACCCCTCCACTTT. This sequence encodes CATRATGDNSPLHF.